This T cell receptor beta chain was observed in a study of T cells of healthy individuals. TCRdb redid the calling of the 5' RACE reads with MiXCR, one entry per CDR3 protein. This table has over 95,000 distinct CDR3 sequences, 17% appearing once. Trimming removed 1 base at V and 1 base at J, with 11 bases between. The length of the CDR3 is 15 residues. Germline V gene data show CDR1 as SNHLY and CDR2 as FYNNEI. This receptor was taken from a human donor in good health. This chain uses TRBV2 with TRBJ2-7; D not resolved. The CDR3 sequence is CASSEGFQRSYEQYF. The CDR3 DNA is TGTGCCAGCAGTGAAGGCTTCCAGAGGTCCTACGAGCAGTACTTC.